This paragraph covers one TCR beta chain sequence. The sequence runs out 3 residues before the end of the CDR3; the remainder is reconstructed from the germline J gene. Between the trimmed V and J ends, which lost 1 base and 4 bases, there was a span of 17 bases. CDR1 and CDR2 (germline): MNHNS, SASEGT. This CDR3 is 17 amino acids long. These data are taken from a study of T cells in women clearing cervical HPV infection. Only in-frame clones appear in the TCRdb table, and some are missing; sequencing was by immunoSEQ multiplex PCR. The sample has roughly 45,000 clones. The V call is TRBV6-1, the J call TRBJ1-5, with TRBD1 as a possible D gene (5 bases). The sample consisted of blood buffy coat. The clonotype was recovered from a woman between 18 and 75 years old with a cervical HPV16 infection that either progressed to CIN3+ or cleared (not recorded which). CDR3 in amino acids: CASSEEGRGARNQPQHF. CDR3 DNA, as far as it was read: TGTGCCAGCAGTGAAGAGGGGAGAGGGGCTCGGAATCAGCCC.